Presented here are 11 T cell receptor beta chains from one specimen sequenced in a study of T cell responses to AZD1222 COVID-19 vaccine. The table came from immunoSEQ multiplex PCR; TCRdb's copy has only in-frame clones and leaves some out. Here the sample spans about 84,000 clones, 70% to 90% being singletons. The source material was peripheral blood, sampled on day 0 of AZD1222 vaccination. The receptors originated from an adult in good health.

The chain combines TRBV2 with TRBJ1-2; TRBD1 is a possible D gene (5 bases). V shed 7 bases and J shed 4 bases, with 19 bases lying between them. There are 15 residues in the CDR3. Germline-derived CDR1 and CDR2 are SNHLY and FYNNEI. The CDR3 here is CASTDRDGPSYGYTF. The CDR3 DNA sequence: TGTGCCAGCACCGATCGGGACGGCCCTTCCTATGGCTACACCTTC.

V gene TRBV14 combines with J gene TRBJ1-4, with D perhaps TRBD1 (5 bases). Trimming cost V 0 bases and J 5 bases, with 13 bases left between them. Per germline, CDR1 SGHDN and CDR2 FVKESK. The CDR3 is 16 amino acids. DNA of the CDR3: TGTGCCAGCAGCCAAGATCGGGGCCAAGGGAATGAAAAACTGTTTTTT. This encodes CASSQDRGQGNEKLFF.

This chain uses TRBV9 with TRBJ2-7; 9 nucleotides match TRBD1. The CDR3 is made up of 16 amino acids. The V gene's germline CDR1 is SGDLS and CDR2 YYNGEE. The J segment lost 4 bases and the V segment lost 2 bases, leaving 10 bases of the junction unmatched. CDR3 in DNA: TGTGCCAGCAGCGTGGAAGGGACAGGGAGCTTGTACGAGCAGTACTTC. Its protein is CASSVEGTGSLYEQYF.

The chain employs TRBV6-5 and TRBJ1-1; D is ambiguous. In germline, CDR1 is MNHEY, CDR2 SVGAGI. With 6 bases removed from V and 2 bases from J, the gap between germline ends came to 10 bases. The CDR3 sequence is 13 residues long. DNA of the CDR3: TGTGCCAGCAGAGAGGACCCAAACACTGAAGCTTTCTTT. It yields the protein CASREDPNTEAFF.

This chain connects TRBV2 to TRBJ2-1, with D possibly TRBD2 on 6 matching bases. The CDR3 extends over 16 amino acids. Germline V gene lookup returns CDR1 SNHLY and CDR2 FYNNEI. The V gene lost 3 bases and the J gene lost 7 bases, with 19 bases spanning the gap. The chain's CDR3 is CASSDVETGVGNEQFF. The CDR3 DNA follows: TGTGCCAGCAGTGATGTAGAAACGGGAGTTGGGAATGAGCAGTTCTTC.

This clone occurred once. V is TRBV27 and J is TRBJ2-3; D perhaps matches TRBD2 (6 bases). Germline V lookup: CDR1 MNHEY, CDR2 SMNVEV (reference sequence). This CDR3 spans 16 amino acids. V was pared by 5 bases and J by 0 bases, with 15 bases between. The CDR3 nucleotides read TGTGCCAGCAGTCCCCCGGGACTGCTTAGCACAGATACGCAGTATTTT. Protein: CASSPPGLLSTDTQYF.

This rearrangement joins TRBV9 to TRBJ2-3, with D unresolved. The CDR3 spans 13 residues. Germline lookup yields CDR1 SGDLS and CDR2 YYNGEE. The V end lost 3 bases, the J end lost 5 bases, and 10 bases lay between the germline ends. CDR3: CASSAPYGDTQYF. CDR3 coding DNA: TGTGCCAGCAGCGCCCCATACGGAGATACGCAGTATTTT.

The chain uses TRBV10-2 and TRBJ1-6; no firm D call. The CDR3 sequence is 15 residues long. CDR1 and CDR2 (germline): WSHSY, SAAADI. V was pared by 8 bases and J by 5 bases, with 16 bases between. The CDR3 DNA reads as TGCGCCAGCGGACCCCCTAACAACCATAATTCACCCCTCCACTTT. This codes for CASGPPNNHNSPLHF.

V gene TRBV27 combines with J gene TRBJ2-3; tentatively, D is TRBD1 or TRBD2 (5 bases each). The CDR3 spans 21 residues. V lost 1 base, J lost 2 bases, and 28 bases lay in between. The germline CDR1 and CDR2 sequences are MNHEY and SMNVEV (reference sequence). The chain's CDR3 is CASSLWEPSKGPLLSTDTQYF. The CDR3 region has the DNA TGTGCCAGCAGTTTATGGGAGCCCTCGAAGGGACCCCTCCTTTCCACAGATACGCAGTATTTT.

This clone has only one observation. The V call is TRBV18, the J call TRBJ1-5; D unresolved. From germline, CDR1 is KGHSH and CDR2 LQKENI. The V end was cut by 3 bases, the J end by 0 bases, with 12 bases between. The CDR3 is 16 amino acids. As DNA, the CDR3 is TGTGCCAGCTCACCCCCTGGGGTGTATAGCAATCAGCCCCAGCATTTT. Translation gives CASSPPGVYSNQPQHF.

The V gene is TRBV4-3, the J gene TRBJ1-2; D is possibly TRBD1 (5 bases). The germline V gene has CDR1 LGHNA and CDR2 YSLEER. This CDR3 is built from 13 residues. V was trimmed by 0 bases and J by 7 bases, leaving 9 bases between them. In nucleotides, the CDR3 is TGCGCCAGCAGCCAAGACAGGGATCGTGGCTACACCTTC. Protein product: CASSQDRDRGYTF.